Each of the 9 T cell receptor beta chains below was sequenced from the same sample in a study of cytomegalovirus exposure and HLA in healthy donors. Assay used: immunoSEQ multiplex PCR; TCRdb lists only in-frame clones, some missing. The data contain around 160,000 clones, roughly 80% of them singletons. The material sequenced was PBMCs. Source of these receptors: a man younger than 45 in good health and CMV-seropositive.

The chain couples TRBV5-1 to TRBJ1-5, with D perhaps matching TRBD1 (5 bases). The CDR3 consists of 16 residues. V lost 0 bases and J 6 bases, leaving 16 bases between the germline ends. Germline CDR1 and CDR2: SGHRS and YFSETQ. This CDR3 is CASSLAGQGSGQPQHF. DNA of the CDR3: TGCGCCAGCAGCTTGGCCGGTCAGGGTTCTGGTCAGCCCCAGCATTTT.

This clone was seen only a few times. The chain uses TRBV29-1 and TRBJ2-1; a weak D match, TRBD2 (6 bases). V was cut by 6 bases and J by 6 bases, with 18 bases left in between. Germline CDR1 reads SQVTM; CDR2 reads ANQGSEA. The CDR3 has 14 residues. In DNA, the CDR3 is TGCAGCGTCCACCCCCATAGCGGATCCAATGAGCAGTTCTTC. Translation gives CSVHPHSGSNEQFF.

V gene TRBV28 combines with J gene TRBJ1-3; D uncertain. Per germline, CDR1 MDHEN and CDR2 SYDVKM. The CDR3 runs to 13 residues. V was clipped by 6 bases and J by 0 bases, with 6 bases between them. Here the CDR3 DNA reads TGTGCCAGCAGGTTTAGCTCTGGAAACACCATATATTTT. The encoded protein is CASRFSSGNTIYF. Based on the CDR3 plus reference TRBV28 and TRBJ1-3, the full variable domain is DVKVTQSSRYLVKRTGEKVFLECVQDMDHENMFWYRQDPGLGLRLIYFSYDVKMKEKGDIPEGYSVSREKKERFSLILESASTNQTSMYLCASRFSSGNTIYFGEGSWLTVV.

The chain recombines TRBV19 with TRBJ2-3, with TRBD1 identical over 9 bases. The V gene end was trimmed by 1 base and the J gene end by 5 bases; junction bases not matched to a gene: 4. The CDR3 is 15 amino acids. From germline, CDR1 is LNHDA and CDR2 SQIVND (reference sequence). CDR3 in amino acids: CASSIGTGAGDTQYF. The CDR3, as DNA: TGTGCCAGTAGTATAGGGACAGGGGCCGGAGATACGCAGTATTTT.

The table lists this clone with a count of one. V is TRBV28 and J is TRBJ1-5; D is possibly TRBD1 (5 bases). V lost 1 base and J 2 bases, leaving 15 bases between the germline ends. The length of the CDR3 is 17 residues. Germline CDR1 reads MDHEN; CDR2 reads SYDVKM. The CDR3 here is CASSLSRWGNGNQPQHF. The DNA for the CDR3 is TGTGCCAGCAGTTTATCTCGGTGGGGCAATGGCAATCAGCCCCAGCATTTT.

The chain is built from TRBV5-3 and TRBJ1-6; D call uncertain. TRBV5-3 is reported as an ORF; its role is uncertain. The CDR3 sequence is 14 residues long. Trimming took 4 bases from V and 9 from J, leaving 14 bases between them. The CDR3 sequence: CARSPGFEGSPLHF. CDR3 coding DNA: TGTGCCAGAAGCCCGGGATTCGAAGGTTCACCCCTCCACTTT.

The sample holds a few counts of this clone. DNA for the CDR3: TGTGCCAGCAGCAATTACAGGGGGCGCGGCTATGGCTACACCTTC. Its translation is CASSNYRGRGYGYTF. The chain links TRBV11-2 to TRBJ1-2; 9 bases are shared with TRBD1. Germline-derived CDR1 and CDR2 are SGHAT and FQNNGV. The CDR3 totals 15 residues. V lost 5 bases to trimming and J lost 4 bases; unmatched junction nucleotides: 8.

This clone showed up just a few times. J is TRBJ1-5 and V is TRBV28, with D perhaps matching TRBD1 (5 bases). CDR1 is MDHEN, CDR2 SYDVKM, per germline. CDR3 length: 16 amino acids. The ends were cut back, 5 bases at V and 0 bases at J, with 14 bases in the middle. The CDR3 sequence is CASSPGGRDSNQPQHF. In DNA, the CDR3 is TGTGCCAGCAGTCCGGGGGGGAGGGATAGCAATCAGCCCCAGCATTTT.

This chain links TRBV30 with TRBJ1-5; 7 bases agree with TRBD1. J was trimmed by 5 bases and V by 5 bases; bases with no gene match: 6. The germline CDR1 and CDR2 sequences are GTSNPN and SVGIG (reference sequence). The CDR3 is 13 residues long. The DNA for the CDR3 is TGTGCCTGGGAGAGGGGGCAAGATCAGCCCCAGCATTTT. Its translation is CAWERGQDQPQHF.